This TCR beta chain comes out of a study of Graves' ophthalmopathy and Graves' hyperthyroidism. The overall study: Prior to any treatment, peripheral blood was collected at the time of initial diagnosis.

Certain patients were not enrolled. These were patients with other autoimmune diseases, uncontrolled infections, pregnancy or lactation. The CDR3 length is 15 residues. The V end lost 1 base, the J end lost 7 bases, and 14 bases lay between the germline ends. Amplifying from RNA transcripts, the study obtained TCR beta CDR3 regions. The authors performed first-round RT-PCR with HTBI primers and then a second-round multiplex PCR. A single record per CDR3 protein comes from TCRdb applying MiXCR to the multiplex PCR reads. This sample yields under 350,000 distinct CDR3 sequences, of which roughly 16% are seen a single time; more than 9% belongs to the top ten.

Sequences were obtained from peripheral blood. V is TRBV12-3 or TRBV12-4 and J is TRBJ1-5; D gene ambiguous. This receptor was obtained from an adult man with Graves' ophthalmopathy. The CDR3 protein is CASSLEAAEGQPQHF. The CDR3 nucleotides read TGTGCCAGCAGTTTAGAGGCAGCTGAGGGACAGCCCCAGCATTTT.